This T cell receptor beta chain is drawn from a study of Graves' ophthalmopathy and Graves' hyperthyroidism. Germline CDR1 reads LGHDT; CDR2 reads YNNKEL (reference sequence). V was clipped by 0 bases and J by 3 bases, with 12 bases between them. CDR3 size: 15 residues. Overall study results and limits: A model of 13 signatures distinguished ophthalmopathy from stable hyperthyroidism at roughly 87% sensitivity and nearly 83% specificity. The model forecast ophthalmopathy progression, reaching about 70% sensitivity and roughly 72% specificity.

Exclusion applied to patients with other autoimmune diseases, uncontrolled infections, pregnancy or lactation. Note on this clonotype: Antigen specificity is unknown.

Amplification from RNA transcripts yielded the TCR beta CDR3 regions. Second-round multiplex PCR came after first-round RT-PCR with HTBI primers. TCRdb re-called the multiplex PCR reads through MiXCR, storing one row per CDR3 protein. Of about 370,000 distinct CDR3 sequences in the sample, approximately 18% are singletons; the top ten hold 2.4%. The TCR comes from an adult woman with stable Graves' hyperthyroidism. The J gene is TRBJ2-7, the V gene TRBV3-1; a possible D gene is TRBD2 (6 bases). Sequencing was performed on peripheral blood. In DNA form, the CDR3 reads TGTGCCAGCAGCCAAGAGGCGGGACTCAACTACGAGCAGTACTTC. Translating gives CASSQEAGLNYEQYF.